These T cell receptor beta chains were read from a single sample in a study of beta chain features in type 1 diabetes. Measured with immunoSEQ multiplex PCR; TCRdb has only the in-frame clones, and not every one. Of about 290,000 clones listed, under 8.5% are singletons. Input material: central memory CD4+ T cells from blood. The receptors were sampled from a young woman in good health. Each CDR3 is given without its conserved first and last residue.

CDR3 protein: ASGQGIGQPQH
J gene: TRBJ1-5
CDR3 length: 11
V gene: TRBV5-4

CDR3 protein: ASSLRQDQPQH
J gene: TRBJ1-5
CDR3 length: 11
V gene: TRBV7-2

CDR3 protein: ASSLGFYGELF
J gene: TRBJ2-2
CDR3 length: 11
V gene: TRBV7-3

CDR3 protein: ASSLGGLAGAAYNEQF
J gene: TRBJ2-1
CDR3 length: 16
V gene: TRBV5-4

CDR3 protein: ASSQGWLRAF
J gene: TRBJ1-1
CDR3 length: 10
V gene: TRBV11-3

CDR3 protein: ASTQGGGQTSQETQY
J gene: TRBJ2-5
CDR3 length: 15
V gene: TRBV5-4

CDR3 protein: ASSALTGGHSEAF
J gene: TRBJ1-1
CDR3 length: 13
V gene: TRBV5-4

CDR3 protein: ASSRRGGEKLF
J gene: TRBJ1-4
CDR3 length: 11
V gene: TRBV7-6

CDR3 protein: ASSKGVQETQY
J gene: TRBJ2-5
CDR3 length: 11
V gene: TRBV2

CDR3 protein: ASSAGQLGYT
J gene: TRBJ1-2
CDR3 length: 10
V gene: TRBV10-2

CDR3 protein: ASSLQGAVSGELF
J gene: TRBJ2-2
CDR3 length: 13
V gene: TRBV7-9

CDR3 protein: ASSLQGYDEKLF
J gene: TRBJ1-4
CDR3 length: 12
V gene: TRBV4-2

CDR3 protein: ASSPSSGSSYNEQF
J gene: TRBJ2-1
CDR3 length: 14
V gene: TRBV18

CDR3 protein: ASSSGRENYEQY
J gene: TRBJ2-7
CDR3 length: 12
V gene: TRBV5-1

CDR3 protein: ASSQGQGRYEQY
J gene: TRBJ2-7
CDR3 length: 12
V gene: TRBV11-3

CDR3 protein: ASSLSQRDTQY
J gene: TRBJ2-3
CDR3 length: 11
V gene: TRBV27

CDR3 protein: ASSLLTSGGYNEQF
J gene: TRBJ2-1
CDR3 length: 14
V gene: TRBV7-9

CDR3 protein: ASSWGYGYT
J gene: TRBJ1-2
CDR3 length: 9
V gene: TRBV5-6

CDR3 protein: ASSQLRRVDYGYT
J gene: TRBJ1-2
CDR3 length: 13
V gene: TRBV4-1

CDR3 protein: ASRRTGTSNQPQH
J gene: TRBJ1-5
CDR3 length: 13
V gene: TRBV28

CDR3 protein: STKKGTGGLTAF
J gene: TRBJ1-1
CDR3 length: 12
V gene: TRBV29-1

CDR3 protein: ASSLNFENTEAF
J gene: TRBJ1-1
CDR3 length: 12
V gene: TRBV5-1

CDR3 protein: ASSLDSGNTIY
J gene: TRBJ1-3
CDR3 length: 11
V gene: TRBV7-2

CDR3 protein: ASSPQAGETDTQY
J gene: TRBJ2-3
CDR3 length: 13
V gene: TRBV7-3

CDR3 protein: ASSQGLPPGTDTQY
J gene: TRBJ2-3
CDR3 length: 14
V gene: TRBV4-3

CDR3 protein: ASSRTGASGSFYNEQF
J gene: TRBJ2-1
CDR3 length: 16
V gene: TRBV13

CDR3 protein: ASSWRERNNEQF
J gene: TRBJ2-1
CDR3 length: 12
V gene: TRBV7-2

CDR3 protein: ASSLIGQETQY
J gene: TRBJ2-5
CDR3 length: 11
V gene: TRBV7-2

CDR3 protein: ASSLVAGATEAF
J gene: TRBJ1-1
CDR3 length: 12
V gene: TRBV5-1

CDR3 protein: ASSSSGTVNTEAF
J gene: TRBJ1-1
CDR3 length: 13
V gene: TRBV7-8

CDR3 protein: ASSPRSGNTIY
J gene: TRBJ1-3
CDR3 length: 11
V gene: TRBV6-6

CDR3 protein: AISGDRMGANVLT
J gene: TRBJ2-6
CDR3 length: 13
V gene: TRBV10-3

CDR3 protein: ASSYLQLPSSGNTIY
J gene: TRBJ1-3
CDR3 length: 15
V gene: TRBV7-3

CDR3 protein: ASSVGQGLGSPLH
J gene: TRBJ1-6
CDR3 length: 13
V gene: TRBV9

CDR3 protein: ASSQAGDEQF
J gene: TRBJ2-1
CDR3 length: 10
V gene: TRBV14

CDR3 protein: ASSLEPGGGYT
J gene: TRBJ1-2
CDR3 length: 11
V gene: TRBV11-2